Listed below are T cell receptor beta chains from one sample, sequenced in a study of OX40 agonist ivuxolimab in advanced cancers. Sequenced by immunoSEQ multiplex PCR; TCRdb stores in-frame clones only, minus some. The sample holds about 91,000 clones, around 84% seen once. This specimen was CD4+ or CD8+ T cells sorted from blood, taken in a trial of the OX40 agonist ivuxolimab. These receptors came from an adult with an advanced solid tumor such as melanoma, head and neck, liver or kidney cancer. Each CDR3 is given with its conserved first and last residue. A clone size is listed for some rows: how often the clone was seen (once, few, many), or a class if it is expanded.

clone_size	j_call	v_call	cdr3_aa
NA	TRBJ1-1	TRBV5-3	CARSLGSLGAFF
NA	TRBJ1-6	TRBV6-4	CANSGQPDSPLHF
NA	TRBJ1-4	TRBV29-1	CSVLPEGANREKLFF
NA	TRBJ1-6	TRBV5-5	CASSPSDRAYNSPLHF
NA	TRBJ1-2	TRBV4-2	CASSQRVSDYGYTF
NA	TRBJ1-2	TRBV4-1	CASSQGIRGLRQGITGYTF
few	TRBJ2-7	TRBV7-8	CASSFGQGVYEQYF
once	TRBJ2-5	TRBV19	CASSTRGSGGRETQYF
few	TRBJ2-2	TRBV7-3	CASSLMGRAMTGELFF
NA	TRBJ1-2	TRBV9	CASSAMGQPYGYTF
few	TRBJ1-6	TRBV27	CASRSGTGSNSPLHF
few	TRBJ2-3	TRBV19	CASSIDVAGGDTQYF
NA	TRBJ1-6	TRBV5-4	CASSLGLNSPLHF
NA	TRBJ2-1	TRBV28	CASRPSGGAWLNEQFF
NA	TRBJ2-5	TRBV7-9	CASSLGGLVETQYF
few	TRBJ1-2	TRBV6-5	CASSYGLVYGYTF
NA	TRBJ1-5	TRBV10-3	CAISESRDQPQHF
NA	TRBJ1-1	TRBV5-1	CASGGSDANTEAFF
NA	TRBJ1-1	TRBV28	CASSTPGGTEAFF
NA	TRBJ1-1	TRBV7-7	CASSPGGPNAEAFF
few	TRBJ2-1	TRBV9	CASSPTETNEQFF
NA	TRBJ1-2	TRBV11-2	CASSRAGTSYGYTF
NA	TRBJ2-3	TRBV28	CASSSATEFEDTQYF
NA	TRBJ1-4	TRBV5-6	CASTVEGANEKLFF
NA	TRBJ2-3	TRBV28	CASSFSGGAGTDTQYF
NA	TRBJ2-3	TRBV7-2	CASSSNRDTQYF
NA	TRBJ2-5	TRBV7-2	CASSLGRERGVSETQYF
NA	TRBJ2-3	TRBV7-2	CASSWGLAGGLNTQYF
few	TRBJ1-5	TRBV28	CASSLGTGGNQPQHF
NA	TRBJ2-6	TRBV5-1	CASSFDGSGANVLTF
once	TRBJ2-1	TRBV2	CASSEQGLMDEQFF
NA	TRBJ2-5	TRBV6-5	CASRGPGLGQETQYF
few	TRBJ2-1	TRBV5-1	CASSYIAMTGTSDMNEQFF
NA	TRBJ2-1	TRBV13	CASSLVQGAVYNEQFF
few	TRBJ1-2	TRBV18	CASSDRELNYGYTF
NA	TRBJ1-2	TRBV20-1	CSANGYTF
NA	TRBJ2-5	TRBV10-2	CASSGGGETQYF
NA	TRBJ2-1	TRBV7-2	CASSPSVLSYNEQFF
NA	TRBJ2-2	TRBV11-2	CASSYRGRETGELFF
NA	TRBJ1-5	TRBV7-9	CASSLPAGYNQPQHF
once	TRBJ2-7	TRBV5-1	CASSLGRQGNYEQYF